This T cell receptor beta chain was captured in a study of T cell changes during pregnancy in multiple sclerosis. Method: immunoSEQ multiplex PCR; TCRdb's copy keeps in-frame clones and lacks some. The sample holds 100,000 or so clones, approximately 94% seen once. CDR3 length: 14 amino acids. CDR1 and CDR2 (germline): LNHDA, SQIVND (reference sequence). The V end was cut by 3 bases, the J end by 2 bases, with 10 bases between. The gene calls are TRBV19 and TRBJ1-2; unclear D gene. The specimen comprised peripheral blood, sampled in the second trimester of pregnancy. The receptor was derived from a female donor with multiple sclerosis, enrolled in a pregnancy study. The CDR3 loop is CASSIPGGNYGYTF. The CDR3 coding sequence is TGTGCCAGTAGTATTCCGGGAGGCAACTATGGCTACACCTTC.